Given below is one T cell receptor beta chain in context. This entry belongs to a study of blood T cell repertoires in COVID-19. As for the study in general: From the United States, Italy and Spain came samples of acute and convalescent COVID-19. T cells, B-cell-depleted T cells, or PBMCs provided the cDNA or gDNA that served as material.

The table came from immunoSEQ multiplex PCR; TCRdb's copy has only in-frame clones and leaves some out. The repertoire holds about 75,000 clones, with 86% as singletons. Seattle participants joined during active infection and were tracked over time. Trimming took off 1 base at V and 12 bases at J, with 19 bases between the two ends. The CDR3 runs to 15 residues. Germline values: CDR1 SGHTA, CDR2 FQGNSA. This rearrangement joins TRBV7-2 to TRBJ2-1; TRBD2 might be the D (7 bases). Sequences were obtained from peripheral blood. The source is a man older than 75 with COVID-19, enrolled during active disease. This CDR3 reads CASSLGGGVKMRQFF. CDR3 DNA: TGTGCCAGCAGCTTAGGAGGGGGGGTGAAAATGAGGCAGTTCTTC.